A single TCR beta chain is shown here with its context. Only a few counts were recorded for this clonotype. Its binding antigen is unknown. No per-base quality is available; no much larger clone lies one base away. TCR beta CDR3 regions were amplified from RNA transcripts. For the first round of RT-PCR on the TCR CDR3, the HTBI primer set was used together with the Qiagen OneStep RT-PCR kit. Libraries were constructed in a second round of multiplex PCR, after which size selection and purification were carried out. The libraries were sequenced on an Illumina HiSeq2000 using paired-end 100 bp reads. The study's processing was this. SOAPnuke was used to process the raw data, removing reads that contained adapters or uncalled bases, had a mean Phred below 15, or lacked an exact match to the constant primer or identifier. High-quality paired reads were merged with COPE v1.2.5, and unique nucleotide sequences were defined as clonotypes. Clonotypes were aligned to IMGT TRBV, TRBD and TRBJ reference segments using MiTCR v1.1. Analysis was restricted to V-J combinations with a frequency above 0.0001, which covered about 99% of repertoires. A TCS score was defined as the ratio of F50 (clonal expansion) to E x V (chaos), with BLOSUM62-based TCRdist applied between CDR3 peptides within each V-J. Welch's t-statistics and random forest reduced just over 500 V-J features to 13, which were used in a naive Bayes classifier (R e1071). The similarity between thyroid and blood repertoires was quantified using the Morisita-Horn index. TCRdb cleaned the public reads at Q25 with fastp, built clones with MiXCR and kept in-frame beta chains. Every CDR3 protein is listed once, alongside the most common genes and DNA of its rows. These V and J calls derive from TCRdb rather than the authors' analysis. The sample contains 800,000 or so distinct CDR3 sequences, around 39% of them found a single time. The leading ten clones occupy approximately 8.7% of the sample.

Between the V and J ends, shortened by 6 bases and 0 bases respectively, the junction contains 9 bases. Reading from cysteine to phenylalanine, the CDR3 counts 15 amino acids. CDR3 DNA is the only sequence kept; it has 45 bases, read in frame from the first base. The data were obtained in a study of T cells in Graves' hyperthyroidism and ophthalmopathy (dated by TCRdb to between 2018 and 2021). Regarding the complete study: Peripheral blood samples were taken at the time of initial diagnosis, prior to any treatment. The approximately 98 discovery patients were randomly divided into training and test sets at a 7:3 ratio. Prospective prediction of ophthalmopathy was tested in an independent validation cohort of 18 to 20 hyperthyroidism patients and some 17 patients who later progressed to ophthalmopathy. Following sampling, methimazole starting at 30 mg daily was given to hyperthyroidism patients, and high-dose intravenous methylprednisolone was given to ophthalmopathy patients. The paper reports TCR Vbeta CDR3 sequencing of some 140 peripheral blood samples: some 41 ophthalmopathy, approximately 74 hyperthyroidism and around 17 progressor patients. TCR V-J signatures able to tell the groups apart were searched for in a discovery cohort of 90 to 100 patients, of whom more than 40 had Graves' ophthalmopathy and 57 had stable Graves' hyperthyroidism. In several Graves' hyperthyroidism patients, the study also compared T-cell repertoires from thyroid tissue with T-cell repertoires from blood. Overall study outcomes, separate from this receptor: In cross-validation, a model built on a 13 V-J signature told ophthalmopathy apart from stable hyperthyroidism with under 90% sensitivity and 81% to 82% specificity, and in testing the same model reached 80%/75%. In validation, progression to ophthalmopathy was predicted by the model with 55% to 71% sensitivity and 72% to 80% specificity, a median of about 6.8 months before onset. No statistical method was used to fix the sample size in advance, and group allocation was not hidden from the investigators. Most expanded thyroid clonotypes (frequency above 0.001) were also detected in blood, a finding suggesting that blood repertoires may reflect thyroid immune responses.

Stable Graves' hyperthyroidism was defined as the absence of progression to ophthalmopathy over 18 months of follow-up. Hyperthyroidism patients were aged 18 to 65 years and newly diagnosed, with disease duration of less than 2 months. Patients with uncontrolled infections, other autoimmune diseases, pregnancy or lactation were excluded. Diagnoses relied on clinical symptoms, serum thyroxine and TRAb, thyroid ultrasound and orbital computed tomography. PBMCs were separated from 8 to 10 ml of fresh peripheral blood using Ficoll-Paque density gradient centrifugation. Trizol reagent was used to extract total RNA, and RNA quality was then checked on an Agilent 2100 Bioanalyzer.

The sequenced material came from blood. The sequence was collected from a man between 18 and 35 years old with Graves' hyperthyroidism. The rearranged chain carries TRBV12-3 or TRBV12-4 and TRBJ2-6; no confident D gene assignment can be made. The base sequence is TGTGCCAGCAGGCCGGCCGGCTCTGGGGCCAACGTCCTGACTTTC. Translated, this gives CASRPAGSGANVLTF.